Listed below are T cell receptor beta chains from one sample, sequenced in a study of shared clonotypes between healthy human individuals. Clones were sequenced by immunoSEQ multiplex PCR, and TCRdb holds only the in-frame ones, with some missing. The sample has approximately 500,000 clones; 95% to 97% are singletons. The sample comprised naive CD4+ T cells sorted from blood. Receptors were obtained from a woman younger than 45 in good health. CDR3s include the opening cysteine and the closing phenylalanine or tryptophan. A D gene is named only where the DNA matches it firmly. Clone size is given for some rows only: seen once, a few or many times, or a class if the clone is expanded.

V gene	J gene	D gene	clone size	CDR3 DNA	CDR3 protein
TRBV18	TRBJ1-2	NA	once	TGTGCCAGCCGGCCGGGGGTTGACTATGGCTACACCTTC	CASRPGVDYGYTF
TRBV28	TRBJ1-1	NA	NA	TGTGCCAGCAGTTTACCAGACAGAGTCACTGAAGCTTTCTTT	CASSLPDRVTEAFF
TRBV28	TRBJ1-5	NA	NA	TGTGCCAGCAGCCCCATAGTCTATAGCAATCAGCCCCAGCATTTT	CASSPIVYSNQPQHF
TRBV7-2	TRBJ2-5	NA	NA	TGTGCCAGCAGCTTAGGATACCGGGAGTTCGGAGAGACCCAGTACTTC	CASSLGYREFGETQYF
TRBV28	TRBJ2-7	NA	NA	TGTGCCAGCAGTTTATTTCGGGAACCCTACGAGCAGTACTTC	CASSLFREPYEQYF
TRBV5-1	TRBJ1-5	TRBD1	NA	TGCGCCAGCAGTTATGGACAGGGCGATCAGCCCCAGCATTTT	CASSYGQGDQPQHF
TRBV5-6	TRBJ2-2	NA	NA	TGTGCCAGCAGCCACCGGGCGACTCTCACCGGGGAGCTGTTTTTT	CASSHRATLTGELFF
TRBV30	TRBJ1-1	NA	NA	TGTGCCTGGAAGGCTCACGGGACTCTGAACACTGAAGCTTTCTTT	CAWKAHGTLNTEAFF
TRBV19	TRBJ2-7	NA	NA	TGTGCCAGTAGACCCAGGGGAGAATACGAGCAGTACTTC	CASRPRGEYEQYF
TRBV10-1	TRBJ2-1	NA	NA	TGCGCCAGCAGTGAGCGGTCGGGATTGTTTATCGGGGCCGGTGGGGGGAATGAGCAGTTCTTC	CASSERSGLFIGAGGGNEQFF
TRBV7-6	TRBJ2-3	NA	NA	TGTGCCAGCAGCTCCCGGGGTGTGGCAGATACGCAGTATTTT	CASSSRGVADTQYF
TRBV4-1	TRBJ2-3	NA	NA	TGCGCCAGCAGCCAAGACTACAGACCAGATACGCAGTATTTT	CASSQDYRPDTQYF
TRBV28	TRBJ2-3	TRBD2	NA	TGTGCCAGCAGTTTGGAAATGGCTGCGGGACTAGCGGGAATCACAGATACGCAGTATTTT	CASSLEMAAGLAGITDTQYF
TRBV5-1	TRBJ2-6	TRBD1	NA	TGCGCCAGCAGCAGAAGGGACAGACTATACTCTGGGGCCAACGTCCTGACTTTC	CASSRRDRLYSGANVLTF
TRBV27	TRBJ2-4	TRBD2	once	TGTGCCACCAAGACTAGCGGGAGAAGTAGGTCCAAAAACATTCAGTACTTC	CATKTSGRSRSKNIQYF
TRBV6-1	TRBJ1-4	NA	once	TGTGCCAGCAGTGAATTTCCGATGAATGAAAAACTGTTTTTT	CASSEFPMNEKLFF
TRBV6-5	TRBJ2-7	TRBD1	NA	TGTGCCAGCAGTCCCGGGACAGGGAGCTCCTACGAGCAGTACTTC	CASSPGTGSSYEQYF
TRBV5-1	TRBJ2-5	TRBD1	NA	TGCGCCAGCAGCCCCGACAGGGTACAAGAGACCCAGTACTTC	CASSPDRVQETQYF
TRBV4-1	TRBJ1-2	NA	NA	TGCGCCAGCAGCCAAGGAGGGGCCAAAAACTATGGCTACACCTTC	CASSQGGAKNYGYTF
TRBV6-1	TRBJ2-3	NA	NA	TGTGCCAGCAGTGATGGGTACACAGATACGCAGTATTTT	CASSDGYTDTQYF
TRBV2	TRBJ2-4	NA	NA	TGTGCCAGCACGGCATATATCATTCAGTACTTC	CASTAYIIQYF
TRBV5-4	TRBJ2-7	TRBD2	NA	TGTGCCAGCAGCTCCTCCAGCGGGAGGGGCTACGAGCAGTACTTC	CASSSSSGRGYEQYF